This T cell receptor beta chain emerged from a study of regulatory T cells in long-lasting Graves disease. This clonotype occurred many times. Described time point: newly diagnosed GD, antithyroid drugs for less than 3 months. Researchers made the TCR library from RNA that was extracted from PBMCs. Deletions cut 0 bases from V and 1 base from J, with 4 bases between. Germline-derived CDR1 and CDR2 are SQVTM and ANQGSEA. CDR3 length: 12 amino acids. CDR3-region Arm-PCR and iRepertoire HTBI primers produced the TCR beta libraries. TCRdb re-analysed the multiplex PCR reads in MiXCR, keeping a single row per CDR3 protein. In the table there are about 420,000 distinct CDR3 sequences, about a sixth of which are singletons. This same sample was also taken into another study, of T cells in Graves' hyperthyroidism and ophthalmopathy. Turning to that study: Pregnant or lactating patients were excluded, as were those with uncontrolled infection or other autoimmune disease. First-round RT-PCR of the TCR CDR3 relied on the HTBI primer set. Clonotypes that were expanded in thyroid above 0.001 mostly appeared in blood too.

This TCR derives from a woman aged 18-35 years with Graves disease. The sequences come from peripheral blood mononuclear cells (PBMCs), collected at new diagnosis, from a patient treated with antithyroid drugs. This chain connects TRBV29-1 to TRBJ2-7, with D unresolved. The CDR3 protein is CSVEDLSYEQYF. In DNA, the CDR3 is TGCAGCGTTGAAGATCTATCCTACGAGCAGTACTTC.